This note documents a single TCR beta chain sequence. The antigen remains undetermined. The CDR3 spans 16 residues. V lost 5 bases, J lost 5 bases, and 14 bases stayed unmatched. TCRdb reprocessed the 5' RACE reads via MiXCR and lists one record per CDR3 protein. The table lists approximately 89,000 distinct CDR3 sequences, roughly 12% of them singletons, with around two fifths in the top ten. This sample stems from a study of T-cell memory formation after mild COVID-19. Whole-study findings and limits: Contracting clones from day 15 to 85 had balanced CD4/CD8; later expanders favoured CD4+.

The material sequenced was PBMCs or a T cell subset sorted from them (not recorded which). V is TRBV12-3 or TRBV12-4 and J is TRBJ1-1, with 7 bases aligning to TRBD1. The receptor's source is a young man who had mild COVID-19 (a few samples of this study predate the infection). Cell type and time point are not known. The CDR3 region is CASSQAFDRVRTEAFF. The CDR3 DNA follows: TGTGCCAGCAGTCAGGCTTTCGACAGGGTGAGGACTGAAGCTTTCTTT.